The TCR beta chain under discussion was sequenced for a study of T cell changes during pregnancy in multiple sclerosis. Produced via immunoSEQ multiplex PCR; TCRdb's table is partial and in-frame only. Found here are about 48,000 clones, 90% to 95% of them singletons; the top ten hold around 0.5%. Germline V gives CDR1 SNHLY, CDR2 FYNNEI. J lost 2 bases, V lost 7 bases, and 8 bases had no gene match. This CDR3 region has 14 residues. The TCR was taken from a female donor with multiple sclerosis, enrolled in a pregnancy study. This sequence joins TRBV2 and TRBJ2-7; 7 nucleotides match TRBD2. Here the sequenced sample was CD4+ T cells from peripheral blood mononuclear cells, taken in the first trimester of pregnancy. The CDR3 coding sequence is TGTGCCAGCACAAATATGGGGGGGGCCTACGAGCAGTACTTC. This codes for CASTNMGGAYEQYF.